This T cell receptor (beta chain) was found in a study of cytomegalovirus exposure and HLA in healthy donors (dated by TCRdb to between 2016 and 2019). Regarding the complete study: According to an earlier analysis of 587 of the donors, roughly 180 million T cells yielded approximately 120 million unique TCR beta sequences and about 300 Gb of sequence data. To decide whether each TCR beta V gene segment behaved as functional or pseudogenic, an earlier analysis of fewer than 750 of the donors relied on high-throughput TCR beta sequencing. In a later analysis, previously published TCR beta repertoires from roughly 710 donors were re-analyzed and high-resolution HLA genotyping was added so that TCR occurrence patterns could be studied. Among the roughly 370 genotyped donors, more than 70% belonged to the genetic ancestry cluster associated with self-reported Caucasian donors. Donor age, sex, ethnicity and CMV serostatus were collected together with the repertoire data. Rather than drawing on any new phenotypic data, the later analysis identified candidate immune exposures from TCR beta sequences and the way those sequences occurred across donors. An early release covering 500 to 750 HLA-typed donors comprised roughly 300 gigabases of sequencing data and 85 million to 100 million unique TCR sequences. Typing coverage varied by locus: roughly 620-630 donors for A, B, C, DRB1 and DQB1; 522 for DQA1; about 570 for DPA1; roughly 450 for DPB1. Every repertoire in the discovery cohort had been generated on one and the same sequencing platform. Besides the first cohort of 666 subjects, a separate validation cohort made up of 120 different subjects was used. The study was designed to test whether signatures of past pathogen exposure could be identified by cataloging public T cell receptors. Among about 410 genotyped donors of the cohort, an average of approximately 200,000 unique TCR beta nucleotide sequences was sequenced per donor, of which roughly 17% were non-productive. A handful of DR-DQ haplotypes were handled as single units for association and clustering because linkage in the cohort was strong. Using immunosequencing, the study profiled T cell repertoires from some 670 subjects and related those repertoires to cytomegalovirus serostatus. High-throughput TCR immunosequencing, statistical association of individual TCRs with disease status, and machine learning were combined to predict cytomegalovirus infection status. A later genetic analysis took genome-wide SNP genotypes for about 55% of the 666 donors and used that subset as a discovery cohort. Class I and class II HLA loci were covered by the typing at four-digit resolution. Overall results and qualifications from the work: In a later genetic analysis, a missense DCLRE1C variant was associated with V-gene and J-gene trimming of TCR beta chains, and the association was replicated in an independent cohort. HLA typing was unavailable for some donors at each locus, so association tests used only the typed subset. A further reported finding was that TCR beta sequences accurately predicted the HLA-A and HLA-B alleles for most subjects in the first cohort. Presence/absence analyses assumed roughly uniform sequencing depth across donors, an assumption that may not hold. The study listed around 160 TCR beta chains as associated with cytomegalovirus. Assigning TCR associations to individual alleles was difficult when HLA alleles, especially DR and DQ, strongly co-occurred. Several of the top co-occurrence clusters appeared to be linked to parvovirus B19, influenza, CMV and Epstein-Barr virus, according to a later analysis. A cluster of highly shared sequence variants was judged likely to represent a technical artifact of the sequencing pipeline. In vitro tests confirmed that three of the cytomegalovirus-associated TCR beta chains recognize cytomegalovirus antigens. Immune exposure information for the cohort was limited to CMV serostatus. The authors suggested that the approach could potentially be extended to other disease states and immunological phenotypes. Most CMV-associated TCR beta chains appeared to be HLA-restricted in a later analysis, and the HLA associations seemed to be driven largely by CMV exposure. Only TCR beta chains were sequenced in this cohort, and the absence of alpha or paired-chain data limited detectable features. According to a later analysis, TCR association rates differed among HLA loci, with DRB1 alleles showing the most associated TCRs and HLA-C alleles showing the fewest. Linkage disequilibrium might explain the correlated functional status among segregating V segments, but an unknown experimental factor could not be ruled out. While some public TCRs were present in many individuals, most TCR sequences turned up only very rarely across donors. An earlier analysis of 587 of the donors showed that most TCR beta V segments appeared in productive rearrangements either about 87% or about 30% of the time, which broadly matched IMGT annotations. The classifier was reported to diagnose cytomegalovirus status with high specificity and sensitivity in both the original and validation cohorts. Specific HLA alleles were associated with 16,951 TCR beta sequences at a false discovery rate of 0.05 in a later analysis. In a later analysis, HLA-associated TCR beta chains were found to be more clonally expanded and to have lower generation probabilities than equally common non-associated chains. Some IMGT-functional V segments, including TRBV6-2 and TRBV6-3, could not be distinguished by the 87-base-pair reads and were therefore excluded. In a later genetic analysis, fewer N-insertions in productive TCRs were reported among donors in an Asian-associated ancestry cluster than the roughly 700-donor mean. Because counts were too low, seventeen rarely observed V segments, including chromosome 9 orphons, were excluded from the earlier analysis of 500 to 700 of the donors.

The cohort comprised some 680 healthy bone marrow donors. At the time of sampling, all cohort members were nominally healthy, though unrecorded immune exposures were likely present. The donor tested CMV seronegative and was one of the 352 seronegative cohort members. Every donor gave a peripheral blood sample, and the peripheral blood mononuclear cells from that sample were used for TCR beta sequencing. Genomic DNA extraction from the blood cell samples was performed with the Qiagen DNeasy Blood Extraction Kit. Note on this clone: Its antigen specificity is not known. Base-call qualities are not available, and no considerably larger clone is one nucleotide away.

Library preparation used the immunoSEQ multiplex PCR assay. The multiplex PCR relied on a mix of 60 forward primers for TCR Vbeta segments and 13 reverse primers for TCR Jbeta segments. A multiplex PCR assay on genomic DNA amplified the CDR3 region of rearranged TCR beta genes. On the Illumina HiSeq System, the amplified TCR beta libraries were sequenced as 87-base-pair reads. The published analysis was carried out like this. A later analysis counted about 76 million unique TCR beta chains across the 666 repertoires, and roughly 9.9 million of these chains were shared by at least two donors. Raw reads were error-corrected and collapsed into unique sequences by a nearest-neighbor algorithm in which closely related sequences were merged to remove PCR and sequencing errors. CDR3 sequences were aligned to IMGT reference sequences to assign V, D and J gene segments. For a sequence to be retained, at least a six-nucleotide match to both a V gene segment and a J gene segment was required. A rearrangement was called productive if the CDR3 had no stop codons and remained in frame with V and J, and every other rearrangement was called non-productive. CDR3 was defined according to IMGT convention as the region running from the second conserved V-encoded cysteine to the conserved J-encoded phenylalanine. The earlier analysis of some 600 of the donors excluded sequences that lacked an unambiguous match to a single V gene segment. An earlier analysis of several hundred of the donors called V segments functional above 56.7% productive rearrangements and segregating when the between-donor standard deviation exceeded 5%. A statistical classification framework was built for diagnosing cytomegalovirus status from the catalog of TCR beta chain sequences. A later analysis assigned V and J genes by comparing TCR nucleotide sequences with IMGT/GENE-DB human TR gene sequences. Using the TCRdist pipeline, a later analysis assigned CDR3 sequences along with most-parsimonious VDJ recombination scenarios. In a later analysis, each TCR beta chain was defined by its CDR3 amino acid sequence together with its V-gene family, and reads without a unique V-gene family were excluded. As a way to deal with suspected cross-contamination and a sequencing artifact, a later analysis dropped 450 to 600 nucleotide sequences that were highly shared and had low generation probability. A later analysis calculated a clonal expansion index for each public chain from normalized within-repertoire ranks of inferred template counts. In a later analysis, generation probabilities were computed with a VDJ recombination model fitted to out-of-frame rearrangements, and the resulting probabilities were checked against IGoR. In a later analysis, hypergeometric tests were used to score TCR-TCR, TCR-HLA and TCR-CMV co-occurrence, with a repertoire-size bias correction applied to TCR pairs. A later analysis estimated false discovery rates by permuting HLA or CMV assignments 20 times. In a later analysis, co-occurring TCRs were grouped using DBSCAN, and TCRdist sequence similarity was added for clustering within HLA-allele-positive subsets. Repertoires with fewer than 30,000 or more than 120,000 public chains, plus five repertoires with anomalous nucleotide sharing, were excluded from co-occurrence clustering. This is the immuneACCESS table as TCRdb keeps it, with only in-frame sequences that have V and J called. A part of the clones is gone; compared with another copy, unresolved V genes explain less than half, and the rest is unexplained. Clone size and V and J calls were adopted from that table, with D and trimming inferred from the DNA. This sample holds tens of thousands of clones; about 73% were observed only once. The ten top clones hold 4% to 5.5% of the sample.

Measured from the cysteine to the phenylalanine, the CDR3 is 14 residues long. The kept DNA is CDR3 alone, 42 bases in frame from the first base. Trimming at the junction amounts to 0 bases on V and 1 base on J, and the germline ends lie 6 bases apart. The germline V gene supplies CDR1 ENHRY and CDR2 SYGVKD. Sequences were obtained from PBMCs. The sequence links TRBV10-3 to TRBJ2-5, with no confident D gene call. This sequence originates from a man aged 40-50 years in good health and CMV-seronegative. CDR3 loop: CAISESYSQETQYF. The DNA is TGTGCCATCAGTGAGTCCTACAGCCAAGAGACCCAGTACTTC.